This T cell receptor beta chain was sequenced in a study of blood T cells in healthy people across ages. Broader study findings: Reliance upon unsorted PBMCs precluded definitive naive versus antigen-experienced comparison. A roughly linear age-dependent decrease characterized TCR beta diversity per million T cells.

For the second PCR, which ran for about 7 to 11 cycles, a sample-barcoded 5' primer and a J-beta primer mix were used. TCRdb processed the 5' RACE reads anew with MiXCR; each CDR3 protein has one entry. The sample records some 760,000 distinct CDR3 sequences, 25% being singletons. The sample holds many counts of this clonotype. Its specificity is unknown. The data also belong to a second study, concerning T cells of mothers and their children. That source adds: The overlap seen between related mothers and children slightly exceeded that of unrelated pairs, though not significantly.

The receptor comes from a boy aged 5-17 years in good health. Input material: blood.

Here the CDR3 reads CASSMGRIQYF. The CDR3 nucleotides read TGTGCCAGCAGTATGGGACGAATTCAGTACTTC. This rearrangement joins TRBV25-1 to TRBJ2-4; either TRBD1 or TRBD2 may fit D (5 bases each). The CDR3 contains 11 residues. Trimming cost V 5 bases and J 10 bases, with 9 bases left between them. Germline values: CDR1 MGHDK, CDR2 SYGVNS.